This TCR beta chain was recorded in a study of vaccination and CD4 T cells after COVID-19 (dated by TCRdb to between 2021 and 2024). About the full investigation: SARS-CoV-2 positivity had been established in the convalescent patients by nasal swab PCR, and mild disease was recorded in roughly 10 of these patients and severe disease in one. Six males and four females were included in the convalescent cohort, with two Hispanic individuals, seven Caucasians, two Asians and one multiracial person represented. Each participant got two doses of either the Pfizer-BioNTech BNT162b2 vaccine (n=8) or the Moderna mRNA-1273 vaccine (n=2). Post-COVID blood samples were collected from convalescent patients a median of roughly 100 days after diagnosis, with a range of about 30 to 180 days. Post-vaccine blood samples were obtained a median of approximately 74 days after the second vaccine dose, with a range of roughly 13 to 250 days. The cultures were stimulated with overlapping spike peptide pools from SARS-CoV-2 and from the common cold coronaviruses HCoV-NL63, HCoV-OC43 and HCoV-229E. Control cultures used a CEFX viral epitope pool as positive control, an HIV-1 Nef peptide pool as negative control, or no peptide. The spike-specific CD4+ TCR repertoire was compared before and after mRNA vaccination in ten to eleven COVID-19 convalescent patients and several infection-naive healthy vaccine recipients. The investigation overall reported the following: In convalescent patients, nearly all vaccine-specific clones (304 of 307) were found to be mono-reactive for SARS-CoV-2 spike rather than cross-reactive with common cold coronaviruses. Although the median number of SARS-CoV-2-reactive clonotypes went up from around 20 after infection to some 40 after vaccination, the increase was not significant. Among convalescent patients, a median about 86% of the SARS-CoV-2-reactive clones seen after vaccination appeared only after vaccination, which suggests priming specific to the vaccine. Relatively few convalescent patients were included in the study, and early timepoints after natural infection were not analyzed.

CDR1 and CDR2, per the germline V gene (reference sequence), are SEHNR and FQNEAQ. From the cysteine through the phenylalanine, the CDR3 covers 14 amino acids. Kept here is only the CDR3 DNA, which spans 42 bases and is read in frame from base 1. Trimming costs V 5 bases and J 5 bases, and their ends lie 16 bases apart. The treatment or condition label for this specimen denotes: approximately 9-day PBMC culture with coronavirus spike peptide pools or control peptides (ViraFEST assay). The study used the ViraFEST assay, which expanded antigen-specific T cells with peptide pools and then identified expanded clonotypes by TCR sequencing. The convalescent patients' positive SARS-CoV-2 PCR tests fell between March and December 2020, which was before the Alpha, Beta and Delta variants emerged in the United States. PBMCs were cultured at about 2 million per well in IMDM supplemented with roughly 5.2% human AB serum and about 10 IU/ml IL-2, with 9.5 to 10 ug/ml peptide pools added. Half of the culture medium was replaced with fresh IL-2-containing medium on days 3 and 7. CD4+ T cells were isolated after approximately ten days of culture through negative selection using the EasySep CD4+ T cell isolation kit. Ficoll-Paque Plus gradient centrifugation was used to isolate PBMCs from whole blood, and the isolated PBMCs were then either used fresh or cryopreserved at -140C. In general, triplicate wells were set up for every culture condition.

Libraries were prepared through PCR. TCR sequencing of DNA from cultured CD4+ T cells used the Oncomine TCR Beta short-read assay at the Johns Hopkins FTIC core. Genomic DNA was extracted from the cultured CD4+ T cells with the QIAamp micro DNA kit. Oncomine TCR Beta libraries made from cultured CD4+ T cells were pooled using unique dual indexes and sequenced on an Illumina iSeq 100. The authors' analysis ran thus. Non-productive sequences were removed, and CDR3s not starting with C, not ending with F or W, or shorter than 7 amino acids were discarded. The MANAFEST web application identified antigen-specific clonotypes by comparing peptide-stimulated wells against reference wells and other culture wells. For a clone to be called positive, the clone needed an FDR below 0.05, an odds ratio above 5, and a productive frequency above 0.1% in at least two of three replicate wells. Clonotypes that were significantly expanded in both SARS-CoV-2 spike wells and at least one common cold coronavirus spike condition were defined as cross-reactive. Similarity between CDR3 sequences was evaluated in R version 3.6.1 using Levenshtein distances (stringdist) and unrooted phylogenetic trees (ape). Clones were called with MiXCR by TCRdb after fastp trimmed the public reads at Q25, and only in-frame beta chains were retained. Duplicate CDR3 protein sequences are folded into a single record with the most common DNA and genes. These V and J calls are TCRdb output, not the study's own analysis. Across this sample there are about 20,000 distinct CDR3 sequences, with around 46% seen only once. Together, the top ten hold under 4.5% of the sample.

To note about this clonotype: Its antigen specificity is not known. No base quality information exists; no much larger clone differs at one position.

Sequencing was performed on CD4+ T cells from blood, cultured in vitro, taken before SARS-CoV-2 vaccination. The source of this sequence is a human donor who had recovered from COVID-19. This receptor chain uses TRBV7-9 and TRBJ2-7, with the D segment identity uncertain. CDR3 loop: CASSRALGFDEQYF. The nucleotide sequence reads as follows: TGTGCCAGCAGCCGAGCACTGGGCTTCGACGAGCAGTACTTC.